This T cell receptor beta chain was obtained from a study of early T cells in non-severe SARS-CoV-2 infection (dated by TCRdb to the early 2020s). In the study overall: TCR sequencing used bulk RNA from unsorted whole blood, so alpha and beta chains could not be paired. General findings and caveats noted by the study authors: Matching against VDJdb was skewed toward anti-spike CD8 responses, likely underestimated virus-specific expansions, and missed private and CD4 specificities.

Relative to germline, V is missing 0 bases and J is missing 3 bases, with 3 bases of the junction outside any gene match. From cysteine to phenylalanine, the CDR3 is 14 amino acids long. Just CDR3 DNA is preserved here, 42 bases in frame from base 1. The germline V gene encodes CDR1 SGDLS and CDR2 YYNGEE. Receptor libraries were prepared by 5' RACE. Sequencing relied on a NextSeq 500. Unique molecular identifiers were attached to individual cDNA molecules in the TCR library protocol so that sequencing error and PCR bias could be corrected. Both TCR alpha and beta chains were sequenced, and tight co-correlation was observed between alpha and beta sequence abundances in each sample. For the original study's pipeline: Decombinator V4 was used to annotate the V gene, J gene and CDR3 of the TCR sequences. Expanded TCRs were defined as changing significantly between any two time points under a Poisson model with p below 0.0001. TCR abundances were normalised to the total number of TCRs sequenced per sample and expressed as counts per million. MAIT TCRs were defined by TRAV1-2 paired with TRAJ12, TRAJ20 or TRAJ33, and iNKT TCRs by TRAV10 paired with TRAJ18. VDJdb, accessed 1 November 2021, was searched for CMV, EBV and SARS-CoV-2 annotated TCRs, with TCRs annotated for multiple antigens excluded. The public reads were run again by TCRdb, first through fastp at Q25 and then through MiXCR, and only productive beta chains were kept. Entries are consolidated by CDR3 protein sequence, retaining the most common genes and DNA. TCRdb, not the original authors, processed these V and J calls. The sample contains under 70,000 distinct CDR3 sequences, roughly 13% of them found a single time. More than 8.5% of the sample is held by the ten biggest clonotypes.

The study was a case-control design nested within a healthcare worker cohort in London, UK, with weekly nasopharyngeal swab PCR tests and blood sampling. Healthcare workers were recruited during the week of the UK lockdown, between 23 and 31 March 2020, and followed weekly for up to about 15 weeks. In this sample, this clonotype turned up a few times. The antigen it recognizes is unknown. No base qualities exist here, and no much larger clone lies one base off it. The source is an adult who was a healthcare worker with PCR-confirmed SARS-CoV-2 infection or an uninfected control (not recorded which). The sequenced sample was whole blood. The chain couples TRBV9 to TRBJ2-7; TRBD2 agrees with 7 junctional bases. The DNA sequence is as follows: TGTGCCAGCAGCGTAGGTCGGGACTACTACGAGCAGTACTTC. This gives the protein CASSVGRDYYEQYF.